The next 9 T cell receptor beta chains were all read from a single sample in a study of shared clonotypes between healthy human individuals. Clones were read by immunoSEQ multiplex PCR, and TCRdb kept only the in-frame ones, dropping some. The table has about 1.5 million clones, around 97% seen once. The sample taken for sequencing was naive CD4+ T cells sorted from blood. The subset was: CD45RA+ positively selected. All receptors derive from a man in his thirties or forties in good health.

V usage is TRBV5-1 and J usage is TRBJ2-1, with 9 bases lining up with TRBD1. The CDR3 spans 22 residues. Germline V gene sequence: CDR1 SGHRS, CDR2 YFSETQ. V was pared by 0 bases and J by 8 bases, with 27 bases of the junction left unmatched. CDR3 sequence reads: CASSLDLGTGRGGYRAPDEQFF. The CDR3 region has the DNA TGCGCCAGCAGCTTGGACCTTGGGACAGGGAGGGGAGGGTACAGGGCTCCGGATGAGCAGTTCTTC.

The chain combines TRBV27 with TRBJ1-4; D might be TRBD1 (5 bases). Germline CDR1 is MNHEY and CDR2 is SMNVEV (reference sequence). The CDR3 is 15 residues long. The V end was cut by 4 bases, the J end by 8 bases, with 17 bases between. The CDR3 loop is CASSWSGRGGEKLFF. The CDR3 nucleotides read TGTGCCAGCAGTTGGAGCGGGCGGGGCGGGGAAAAACTGTTTTTT.

The chain carries TRBV28 and TRBJ2-7; a possible D gene is TRBD1 (6 bases). This CDR3 spans 17 amino acids. Trimming removed 2 bases from V and 2 bases from J, with 19 bases in between. The V gene's germline CDR1 is MDHEN and CDR2 SYDVKM. CDR3 coding DNA: TGTGCCAGCAGTTTACGATTTAGGACAGCCCTCCCCTACGAGCAGTACTTC. Translation: CASSLRFRTALPYEQYF.

This clone showed up just once. The chain carries TRBV19 and TRBJ1-2; TRBD1 matches at 8 bases. Germline V gene sequence: CDR1 LNHDA, CDR2 SQIVND (reference sequence). The junction had 10 bases not matched to a gene; V was cut back by 5 bases and J by 5 bases. This CDR3 comprises 15 residues. CDR3 sequence reads: CASSDPGTGEYGYTF. DNA of the CDR3: TGTGCCAGTAGTGATCCGGGGACAGGCGAATATGGCTACACCTTC.

The rearrangement joins TRBV2 to TRBJ2-3, with D unresolved. Germline V gene data show CDR1 as SNHLY and CDR2 as FYNNEI. CDR3 length: 15 residues. V gave up 5 bases and J gave up 4 bases, with 16 bases separating them. The CDR3 region is CASSSQTTGSDTQYF. The CDR3 DNA follows: TGTGCCAGCAGTTCCCAAACGACGGGCTCAGATACGCAGTATTTT.

The chain couples TRBV29-1 to TRBJ1-3, with TRBD1 matching 7 bases. The CDR3 sequence is 13 residues long. CDR1 and CDR2 (germline): SQVTM, ANQGSEA. The V and J ends lost 7 bases and 0 bases, in that order; junction bases with no gene match: 3. The CDR3 sequence is CSASGGSGNTIYF. CDR3 nucleotide sequence: TGCAGCGCCTCAGGGGGCTCTGGAAACACCATATATTTT.

The chain joins TRBV18 to TRBJ2-5, with D unresolved. Germline V CDR1 and CDR2: KGHSH, LQKENI. The V end was cut by 3 bases, the J end by 1 base, with 12 bases between. There are 15 residues in the CDR3. CDR3 sequence: CASSPLFGLQETQYF. In DNA, the CDR3 is TGTGCCAGCTCACCCCTTTTCGGGCTCCAAGAGACCCAGTACTTC.

J is TRBJ2-3 and V is TRBV28; D is undetermined. In germline, CDR1 is MDHEN, CDR2 SYDVKM. The CDR3 has 13 amino acids. V gave up 4 bases and J gave up 2 bases, with 7 bases separating them. CDR3 DNA: TGTGCCAGCAGTTCATCTAACACAGATACGCAGTATTTT. It codes for CASSSSNTDTQYF.

This chain uses TRBV18 with TRBJ2-4, with D perhaps TRBD1 (5 bases). With 3 bases removed from V and 3 bases from J, the gap between germline ends came to 12 bases. The CDR3 is 15 amino acids. Germline V lookup: CDR1 KGHSH, CDR2 LQKENI. The CDR3 protein is CASSPRASSKNIQYF. The CDR3, as DNA: TGTGCCAGCTCACCCAGGGCCTCCAGCAAAAACATTCAGTACTTC.